Each of the 11 T cell receptor beta chains below was sequenced from the same sample in a study of Graves' ophthalmopathy and Graves' hyperthyroidism. Amplification of the TCR beta CDR3 regions used RNA transcripts (as template). First-round RT-PCR relied on HTBI primers, and a second-round multiplex PCR came next. One entry per CDR3 protein results from TCRdb running MiXCR on the multiplex PCR reads. The sample gives 650,000 to 900,000 distinct CDR3 sequences, 40% of which show up once; around 40% is in the top ten. The material sequenced was peripheral blood. These receptors came from an adult man with Graves' ophthalmopathy.

This clonotype was seen a handful of times. The genes are TRBV20-1 and TRBJ1-2; 8 bases align to TRBD1. The trim removed 1 base at V and 1 base at J, leaving 8 bases unmatched. The length of the CDR3 is 16 residues. Germline V lookup: CDR1 DFQATT, CDR2 SNEGSKA (reference sequence). Here the CDR3 reads CSARASQGANNYGYTF. CDR3 in DNA: TGCAGTGCTAGAGCCTCCCAGGGGGCGAATAACTATGGCTACACCTTC.

The chain links TRBV9 to TRBJ2-3, with 9 bases identical to TRBD2. The ends lost 4 bases at V and 5 bases at J; junction bases unmatched: 8. Germline V gene sequence: CDR1 SGDLS, CDR2 YYNGEE. The CDR3 covers 15 residues. CDR3: CASSIRTSVGDTQYF. The CDR3 region has the DNA TGTGCCAGCAGCATCCGGACTAGCGTGGGAGATACGCAGTATTTT. Full variable domain (outside the CDR3, taken from reference TRBV9 and TRBJ2-3): DSGVTQTPKHLITATGQRVTLRCSPRSGDLSVYWYQQSLDQGLQFLIQYYNGEERAKGNILERFSAQQFPDLHSELNLSSLELGDSALYFCASSIRTSVGDTQYFGPGTRLTVL.

The chain employs TRBV2 and TRBJ2-7, with 8 bases identical to TRBD1. Germline loops: CDR1 SNHLY, CDR2 FYNNEI. After removal of 7 bases from V and 6 bases from J, the junction contained 8 bases not matched to a gene. The CDR3 length is 13 residues. CDR3 DNA sequence: TGTGCCAGCACCCAGGACAGGGCCCTCGAGCAGTACTTC. It is translated as CASTQDRALEQYF.

This chain uses TRBV7-8 with TRBJ2-7; TRBD1 is a possible D gene (5 bases). The ends were cut back, 4 bases at V and 3 bases at J, with 19 bases in the middle. Germline-derived CDR1 and CDR2 are SGHVS and FQNEAQ. The CDR3 totals 16 residues. CDR3 DNA: TGTGCCAGCAGCTGGAACAGCAGATGGGGCCTCTACGAGCAGTACTTC. The encoded protein is CASSWNSRWGLYEQYF. The variable domain in full, completed from reference TRBV7-8 and TRBJ2-7, reads GAGVSQSPRYKVAKRGQDVALRCDPISGHVSLFWYQQALGQGPEFLTYFQNEAQLDKSGLPSDRFFAERPEGSVSTLKIQRTQQEDSAVYLCASSWNSRWGLYEQYFGPGTRLTVT.

This clonotype was recorded at least ten times. V usage is TRBV5-1 and J usage is TRBJ1-1; D remains ambiguous. V lost 0 bases and J lost 2, with 8 bases in between. This CDR3 has 14 residues. Per the germline V gene, CDR1 is SGHRS and CDR2 is YFSETQ. The CDR3 region is CASSLEGSNTEAFF. In DNA form, the CDR3 reads TGCGCCAGCAGCTTGGAGGGCAGCAACACTGAAGCTTTCTTT.

CDR3 protein: CASSPRTGGALWIEAFF. CDR3 DNA sequence: TGTGCCAGCAGCCCCAGGACAGGGGGCGCGTTATGGATCGAAGCTTTCTTT. The rearrangement joins TRBV7-8 to TRBJ1-1, with 11 bases that match TRBD1. The CDR3 spans 17 residues. In germline, CDR1 is SGHVS, CDR2 FQNEAQ. V lost 5 bases, J lost 8 bases, and 16 bases stayed unmatched. The whole variable domain, filled in from reference TRBV7-8 and TRBJ1-1, reads GAGVSQSPRYKVAKRGQDVALRCDPISGHVSLFWYQQALGQGPEFLTYFQNEAQLDKSGLPSDRFFAERPEGSVSTLKIQRTQQEDSAVYLCASSPRTGGALWIEAFFGQGTRLTVV.

Details on this clonotype: An end of the junction differs from the germline gene, which may be a read error. The chain couples TRBV10-2 to TRBJ1-5, with D perhaps TRBD1 (6 bases). Germline V gives CDR1 WSHSY, CDR2 SAAADI. The CDR3 extends over 14 amino acids. CDR3 protein: CASSIAGANQPQHF. The CDR3 bases are TGTGCCAGCAGTATTGCAGGGGCGAATCAGCCCCAGCATTTT.

The chain carries TRBV6-5 and TRBJ2-7, with D perhaps TRBD1 (5 bases). This CDR3 is 18 amino acids long. V dropped 2 bases and J dropped 2 bases, with 22 bases sitting between them. Germline V gene sequence: CDR1 MNHEY, CDR2 SVGAGI. The CDR3 spells CASSYLLFTSRQTYEQYF. CDR3 nucleotides: TGTGCCAGCAGTTACCTCTTATTTACCAGCCGACAGACCTACGAGCAGTACTTC.

As to this clonotype: A much larger clone lies one base from this, so it may be a read error. The rearrangement joins TRBV11-2 to TRBJ1-1; no firm D call. The germline gives CDR1 SGHAT, CDR2 FQNNGV. The length of the CDR3 is 13 residues. The V end lost 1 base, the J end lost 3 bases, and 6 bases lay between the germline ends. The CDR3 loop is CASSLVWDTEAFF. CDR3 bases: TGTGCCAGCAGCTTAGTGTGGGACACTGAAGCTTTCTTT.

A few counts support this clonotype. The chain employs TRBV7-9 and TRBJ2-5, with 11 bases lining up with TRBD2. CDR1 is SEHNR and CDR2 is FQNEAQ in the germline V gene (reference sequence). V gave up 5 bases and J gave up 4 bases; unmatched junction bases: 9. The CDR3 covers 16 residues. The CDR3 coding sequence is TGTGCCAGCAGCCACCCGACTAGCGGGATACCAGAGACCCAGTACTTC. Translation: CASSHPTSGIPETQYF.

The chain combines TRBV12-3 or TRBV12-4 with TRBJ2-5; D might be TRBD1 or TRBD2, each matching 5 bases. Trimming left V 10 bases short and J 4 bases short, with 28 bases between. The CDR3 covers 17 residues. CDR3 sequence reads: CANTRRGRDGRGETQYF. As DNA, the CDR3 is TGTGCCAACACTCGAAGGGGACGGGACGGACGGGGAGAGACCCAGTACTTC.